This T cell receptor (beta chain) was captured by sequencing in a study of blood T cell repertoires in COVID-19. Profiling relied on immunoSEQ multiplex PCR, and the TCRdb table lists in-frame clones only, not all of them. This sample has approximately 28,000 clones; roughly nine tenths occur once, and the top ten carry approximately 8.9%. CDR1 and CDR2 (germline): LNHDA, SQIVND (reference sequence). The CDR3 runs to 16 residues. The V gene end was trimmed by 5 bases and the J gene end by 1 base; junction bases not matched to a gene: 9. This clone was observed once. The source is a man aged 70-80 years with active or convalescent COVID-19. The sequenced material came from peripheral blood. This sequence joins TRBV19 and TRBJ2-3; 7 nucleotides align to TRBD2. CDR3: CASSGVASGRTDTQYF. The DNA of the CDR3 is TGTGCCAGTAGTGGTGTGGCTAGCGGACGCACAGATACGCAGTATTTT.